Listed here are 9 T cell receptor beta chains from one sample, sequenced in a study of spatial heterogeneity in lung cancer. Time point here: blood at routine non-recurrence follow-up after resection. One entry per CDR3 protein, called by TCRdb with MiXCR from the 5' RACE reads. The top ten hold about 24% of the sample, which has roughly 110,000 distinct CDR3 sequences, 11% seen once. The specimen comprised PBMCs, sampled at follow-up. The receptors stem from a female donor with early-stage non-small cell lung cancer.

The sample holds a few counts of this clonotype. This chain connects TRBV19 to TRBJ2-1; D remains ambiguous. Germline values: CDR1 LNHDA, CDR2 SQIVND (reference sequence). The CDR3 length is 12 residues. Trimming shortened V by 7 bases and J by 9 bases, and 13 bases separated the two germline ends. As DNA, the CDR3 is TGTGCCAGTAAGCCCCCGGTTGGTGAGCAGTTCTTC. Amino acids: CASKPPVGEQFF. The full variable domain, in which reference TRBV19 and TRBJ2-1 provide the parts outside the CDR3, is DGGITQSPKYLFRKEGQNVTLSCEQNLNHDAMYWYRQDPGQGLRLIYYSQIVNDFQKGDIAEGYSVSREKKESFPLTVTSAQKNPTAFYLCASKPPVGEQFFGPGTRLTVL.

This clonotype was observed many times. The gene calls are TRBV11-2 and TRBJ1-2; no clear D. The CDR3 runs to 12 residues. Per the germline V gene, CDR1 is SGHAT and CDR2 is FQNNGV. Between the trimmed V and J ends, which lost 3 bases and 8 bases, there was a span of 10 bases. Here the CDR3 reads CASSFGVRGYTF. In nucleotides, the CDR3 is TGTGCCAGCAGCTTTGGAGTTCGAGGCTACACCTTC.

The sample holds a few counts of this clonotype. The rearrangement links TRBV3-1 to TRBJ2-6; D is ambiguous. Germline assignment: CDR1 LGHDT and CDR2 YNNKEL (reference sequence). Trimming removed 3 bases at V and 2 bases at J, with 2 bases between. The CDR3 length is 13 residues. The CDR3 region has the DNA TGTGCCAGCAGCCATACTGGGGCCAACGTCCTGACTTTC. It is translated as CASSHTGANVLTF. The entire variable domain, with the rest obtained from reference TRBV3-1 and TRBJ2-6, is as follows: DTAVSQTPKYLVTQMGNDKSIKCEQNLGHDTMYWYKQDSKKFLKIMFSYNNKELIINETVPNRFSPKSPDKAHLNLHINSLELGDSAVYFCASSHTGANVLTFGAGSRLTVL.

This clonotype showed up just a few times. The chain couples TRBV5-1 to TRBJ2-5; 7 positions agree with TRBD1. Germline assignment: CDR1 SGHRS and CDR2 YFSETQ. The CDR3 has 16 residues. The V segment lost 5 bases and the J segment 5 bases; nucleotides outside the gene matches: 15. Here the CDR3 reads CASRKKDRPLWETQYF. As DNA, the CDR3 is TGCGCCAGCAGGAAAAAGGACAGGCCCCTGTGGGAGACCCAGTACTTC. The variable domain in full, with the rest retrieved from reference TRBV5-1 and TRBJ2-5, is KAGVTQTPRYLIKTRGQQVTLSCSPISGHRSVSWYQQTPGQGLQFLFEYFSETQRNKGNFPGRFSGRQFSNSRSEMNVSTLELGDSALYLCASRKKDRPLWETQYFGPGTRLLVL.

Only a few counts were recorded for this clonotype. The chain has TRBV6-1 and TRBJ2-7; D is perhaps TRBD1 (6 bases). Trimming took 5 bases from V and 5 from J, leaving 13 bases between them. The CDR3 is made up of 13 amino acids. CDR1 is MNHNS and CDR2 is SASEGT in the germline V gene. The chain's CDR3 is CASSTGHLDEQYV. The CDR3 DNA follows: TGTGCCAGCAGTACGGGACACCTAGACGAGCAGTACGTC.

This clonotype occurred a few times. The V and J genes are TRBV6-1 and TRBJ2-2; D is unclear. In germline, CDR1 is MNHNS, CDR2 SASEGT. V shed 6 bases and J shed 6 bases, with 11 bases lying between them. CDR3 size: 13 residues. CDR3 nucleotide sequence: TGTGCCAGCAGCCGAGAGTGGCCCGGGGAGCTGTTTTTT. This gives the protein CASSREWPGELFF.

This clonotype was seen repeatedly, ten times or more. V and J are TRBV27 and TRBJ2-2, with unresolved D. V was cut by 6 bases and J by 0 bases, with 14 bases left in between. The CDR3 consists of 16 residues. Germline CDR1 is MNHEY and CDR2 is SMNVEV (reference sequence). The DNA of the CDR3 is TGTGCCAGCAGAGAGACGGTCAATGCGAACACCGGGGAGCTGTTTTTT. This sequence encodes CASRETVNANTGELFF.

The rearrangement uses TRBV6-1 and TRBJ1-2; D is possibly TRBD1 (6 bases). V lost 4 bases and J lost 5, with 11 bases in between. Germline V lookup: CDR1 MNHNS, CDR2 SASEGT. There are 13 residues in the CDR3. CDR3 amino acids: CASSVRQVYGYTF. CDR3 DNA sequence: TGTGCCAGCAGTGTGAGACAGGTTTATGGCTACACCTTC.

V gene TRBV15 combines with J gene TRBJ1-4; maybe TRBD1 (5 bases). Trimming left V 0 bases short and J 7 bases short, with 12 bases between. Germline CDR1 LNHNV, CDR2 YYDKDF (reference sequence). The CDR3 has 15 amino acids. CDR3 sequence reads: CATSRDGDPFEKLFF. For the CDR3, the DNA is TGTGCCACCAGCAGAGACGGGGACCCTTTTGAAAAACTGTTTTTT.